Described below is a single T cell receptor (beta chain) sequence and its context. This sample is part of a study of blood T cell repertoires in COVID-19. Clones were read by immunoSEQ multiplex PCR, and TCRdb kept only the in-frame ones, dropping some. The sample shows 140,000 to 150,000 clones, around 90% of them seen only once. After removal of 3 bases from V and 5 bases from J, the junction contained 3 bases not matched to a gene. Germline-derived CDR1 and CDR2 are MNHEY and SMNVEV (reference sequence). The CDR3 runs 13 residues. The sequencing sample was made of PBMCs or T cells enriched from blood (not recorded which). This TCR came from a middle-aged woman who had been exposed to COVID-19. The chain is built from TRBV27 and TRBJ1-2; 7 bases agree with TRBD1. Here the CDR3 DNA reads TGTGCCAGCAGTTTTACAGGGGATTATGGCTACACCTTC. It specifies CASSFTGDYGYTF.